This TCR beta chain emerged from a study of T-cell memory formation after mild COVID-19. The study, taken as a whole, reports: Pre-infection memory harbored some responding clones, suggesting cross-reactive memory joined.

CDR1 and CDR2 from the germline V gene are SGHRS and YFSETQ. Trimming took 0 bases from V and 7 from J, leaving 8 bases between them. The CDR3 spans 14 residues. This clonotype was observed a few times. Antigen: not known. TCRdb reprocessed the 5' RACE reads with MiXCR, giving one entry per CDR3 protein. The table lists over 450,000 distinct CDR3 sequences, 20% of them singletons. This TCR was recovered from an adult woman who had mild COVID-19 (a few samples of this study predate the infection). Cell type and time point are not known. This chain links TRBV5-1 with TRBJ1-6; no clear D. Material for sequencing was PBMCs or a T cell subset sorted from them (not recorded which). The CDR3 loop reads CASSLDSFNSPLHF. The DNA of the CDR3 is TGCGCCAGCAGCTTGGACAGTTTCAATTCACCCCTCCACTTT.